A single sample gave rise to the 29 T cell receptor beta chains below, sequenced in a study of cytomegalovirus exposure and HLA in healthy donors. Primers for the PCR totalled 60 Vbeta and 13 Jbeta. Data came from immunoSEQ multiplex PCR; TCRdb stores just in-frame clones and leaves some out. The top ten clones hold 0.35% to 0.45% of a sample with around 170,000 clones, around 82% of them seen once. Sequenced input: PBMCs. Source of these receptors: a boy younger than 10 in good health and CMV-seronegative.

The V gene is TRBV10-3, the J gene TRBJ1-1; 10 nucleotides align to TRBD1. The V and J ends lost 5 bases and 4 bases, in that order; junction bases with no gene match: 13. Germline V CDR1 and CDR2: ENHRY, SYGVKD. The CDR3 sequence is 17 residues long. As DNA, the CDR3 is TGTGCCATCAGTCCCGGACAAAGACAGGGGGCGGGCACTGAAGCTTTCTTT. It is translated as CAISPGQRQGAGTEAFF.

This clone was picked up one time. The chain is built from TRBV6-5 and TRBJ1-5; 8 nucleotides line up with TRBD1. After removal of 8 bases from V and 7 bases from J, the junction contained 13 bases not matched to a gene. The germline CDR1 and CDR2 sequences are MNHEY and SVGAGI. The CDR3 runs 15 residues. As DNA, the CDR3 is TGTGCCAGCGCCTCGGACAGGGAGAGGAGGCAGCCCCAGCATTTT. Its translation: CASASDRERRQPQHF.

The V and J genes are TRBV10-2 and TRBJ1-3; possibly TRBD1 for D (6 bases). Germline CDR1 and CDR2: WSHSY and SAAADI. Trimming removed 2 bases at V and 2 bases at J, with 13 bases between. CDR3 length equals 16 residues. The DNA of the CDR3 is TGCGCCAGCAGTGAGACTCTCCCAGGGGCTGGAAACACCATATATTTT. Amino acids: CASSETLPGAGNTIYF.

V usage is TRBV5-6 and J usage is TRBJ1-4; perhaps TRBD1 as D (5 bases). This CDR3 region has 15 residues. Germline CDR1 reads SGHDT; CDR2 reads YYEEEE. V was trimmed by 0 bases and J by 7 bases, leaving 13 bases between them. The CDR3 loop reads CASSLGAGRVEKLFF. The CDR3 DNA sequence: TGTGCCAGCAGCTTGGGAGCAGGGAGGGTTGAAAAACTGTTTTTT.

The chain has TRBV15 and TRBJ2-6, with TRBD2 identical over 9 bases. Germline V lookup: CDR1 LNHNV, CDR2 YYDKDF (reference sequence). This CDR3 comprises 22 residues. The V and J ends lost 0 bases and 3 bases, in that order; junction bases with no gene match: 18. The CDR3, as DNA: TGTGCCACCAGCAGAGATTCCGGGTTTGGGGCGGGAGGGCTTGGTGGGGCCAACGTCCTGACTTTC. It encodes CATSRDSGFGAGGLGGANVLTF.

The DNA for the CDR3 is TGTGCCAGCAGCCCCCAGGGACTAGCGGGAGGGCCGGATGAGACCCAGTACTTC. Translating it yields CASSPQGLAGGPDETQYF. The gene calls are TRBV9 and TRBJ2-5, with TRBD2 matching 16 bases. CDR3 size: 18 residues. V was clipped by 4 bases and J by 5 bases; unmatched bases: 11. Germline lookup yields CDR1 SGDLS and CDR2 YYNGEE. The full variable domain, completed using reference TRBV9 and TRBJ2-5, is DSGVTQTPKHLITATGQRVTLRCSPRSGDLSVYWYQQSLDQGLQFLIQYYNGEERAKGNILERFSAQQFPDLHSELNLSSLELGDSALYFCASSPQGLAGGPDETQYFGPGTRLLVL.

The V gene is TRBV6-6, the J gene TRBJ2-2; possible D gene TRBD1, 6 bases. The V gene lost 5 bases and the J gene lost 7 bases, with 8 bases spanning the gap. CDR3 length: 12 amino acids. Germline CDR1 is MNHNY and CDR2 is SVGAGI (reference sequence). The CDR3 DNA reads TGTGCCAGCAGTACAGGGATCGGGGAGCTGTTTTTT. This encodes CASSTGIGELFF.

J is TRBJ2-1 and V is TRBV11-2; no reliable D call. CDR1 is SGHAT, CDR2 FQNNGV, per germline. This CDR3 region has 16 residues. Trimming removed 0 bases from V and 6 bases from J, with 15 bases in between. The CDR3 coding sequence is TGTGCCAGCAGCTTAGAAGGTTTAGCTATCGGCAATGAGCAGTTCTTC. Translating gives CASSLEGLAIGNEQFF.

The V and J genes are TRBV28 and TRBJ2-7; possible D gene TRBD2, 6 bases. The length of the CDR3 is 12 residues. V gave up 8 bases and J gave up 2 bases, with 10 bases separating them. Looked up from germline, CDR1 is MDHEN and CDR2 is SYDVKM. The CDR3 region is CASSRRAYEQYF. In DNA, the CDR3 is TGTGCCAGCTCGAGGAGGGCCTACGAGCAGTACTTC.

This chain uses TRBV5-1 with TRBJ2-3, with 7 bases aligning to TRBD2. Trimming at V came to 1 base and at J to 3 bases, leaving 11 bases not matched to a gene. This CDR3 is built from 17 residues. The germline CDR1 and CDR2 sequences are SGHRS and YFSETQ. CDR3 protein: CASSLLVSSGLTDTQYF. CDR3 bases: TGCGCCAGCAGCTTGCTGGTGTCTAGCGGATTGACAGATACGCAGTATTTT. The full variable domain, its missing parts supplied by reference TRBV5-1 and TRBJ2-3, is KAGVTQTPRYLIKTRGQQVTLSCSPISGHRSVSWYQQTPGQGLQFLFEYFSETQRNKGNFPGRFSGRQFSNSRSEMNVSTLELGDSALYLCASSLLVSSGLTDTQYFGPGTRLTVL.

CDR3 in amino acids: CASRPRLAGTQFF. Written as DNA, the CDR3 is TGTGCCAGCAGACCAAGACTAGCGGGGACTCAGTTCTTC. The rearrangement joins TRBV27 to TRBJ2-1; the match to TRBD2 covers 11 bases. The CDR3 covers 13 residues. Germline values: CDR1 MNHEY, CDR2 SMNVEV (reference sequence). V trimming: 6 bases; J trimming: 13 bases; junction bases outside the gene matches: 8.

The chain combines TRBV27 with TRBJ2-7; 7 nucleotides align to TRBD1. Trimming cost V 6 bases and J 5 bases; bases outside gene matches: 10. The CDR3 covers 14 residues. Germline CDR1 and CDR2: MNHEY and SMNVEV (reference sequence). CDR3 DNA: TGTGCCAGCAGCCCCAGGGGGAGTGGAAACGAGCAGTACTTC. Translating it yields CASSPRGSGNEQYF.

This rearrangement joins TRBV11-3 to TRBJ2-7, with 9 bases identical to TRBD1. After removal of 5 bases from V and 5 bases from J, the junction contained 4 bases not matched to a gene. The CDR3 is made up of 13 amino acids. From germline, CDR1 is SGHNT and CDR2 YENEEA. Here the CDR3 reads CASSETGGDEQYF. CDR3 bases: TGTGCCAGCAGCGAAACAGGGGGCGACGAGCAGTACTTC. The full variable domain, rest sourced from reference TRBV11-3 and TRBJ2-7, is EAGVVQSPRYKIIEKKQPVAFWCNPISGHNTLYWYLQNLGQGPELLIRYENEEAVDDSQLPKDRFSAERLKGVDSTLKIQPAELGDSAVYLCASSETGGDEQYFGPGTRLTVT.

This chain links TRBV30 with TRBJ1-1, with D hard to call. The CDR3 sequence is 13 residues long. Germline CDR1 is GTSNPN and CDR2 is SVGIG (reference sequence). Deletions cut 1 base from V and 1 base from J, with 7 bases between. The DNA of the CDR3 is TGTGCCTGGAGTGGTCCCAGGAACACTGAAGCTTTCTTT. It translates to CAWSGPRNTEAFF.

This clone has only a few counts. The chain has TRBV7-8 and TRBJ2-7; perhaps TRBD1 as D (5 bases). Deletions cut 3 bases from V and 1 base from J, with 10 bases between. There are 14 residues in the CDR3. Germline values: CDR1 SGHVS, CDR2 FQNEAQ. CDR3 protein: CASSFNGASYEQYF. The CDR3 DNA reads as TGTGCCAGCAGCTTTAATGGGGCATCCTACGAGCAGTACTTC.

This chain joins TRBV4-1 and TRBJ2-3; D possibly corresponds to TRBD1 (5 bases). The CDR3 consists of 15 residues. Germline-derived CDR1 and CDR2 are MGHRA and YSYEKL. V dropped 0 bases and J dropped 2 bases, with 9 bases sitting between them. CDR3: CASSQDQGFTDTQYF. The CDR3 region has the DNA TGCGCCAGCAGCCAAGATCAGGGATTCACAGATACGCAGTATTTT.

This chain uses TRBV5-8 with TRBJ2-7; TRBD1 is a possible D gene (5 bases). Germline V lookup: CDR1 SGHTS, CDR2 YDEGEE. V lost 0 bases and J lost 6, with 22 bases in between. The CDR3 length is 17 residues. Here the CDR3 DNA reads TGTGCCAGCAGCTTGGAGTTTAGCCGGGTCCTCCAGGGCGAGCAGTACTTC. It encodes CASSLEFSRVLQGEQYF.

The chain carries TRBV2 and TRBJ2-1; tentative D call: TRBD2 (5 bases). The CDR3 has 11 amino acids. Trimming removed 5 bases at V and 10 bases at J, with 9 bases between. The germline gives CDR1 SNHLY, CDR2 FYNNEI. CDR3 DNA: TGTGCCAGCAGTTTCGGACTCGAGCAGTTCTTC. Protein product: CASSFGLEQFF.

Concerning this clone: The sample has other DNA sequences that encode this CDR3 too. The gene calls are TRBV6-1 and TRBJ2-1, with 8 positions matching TRBD2. This CDR3 spans 15 amino acids. The V gene's germline CDR1 is MNHNS and CDR2 SASEGT. Trimming cost V 1 base and J 1 base; bases outside gene matches: 0. CDR3 sequence (DNA): TGTGCCAGCAGTGAAGTAGCGGGGTCCTACAATGAGCAGTTCTTC. Protein product: CASSEVAGSYNEQFF.

J is TRBJ1-1 and V is TRBV5-1; 7 nucleotides agree with TRBD1. J lost 0 bases, V lost 4 bases, and 9 bases had no gene match. The CDR3 extends over 16 amino acids. Germline assignment: CDR1 SGHRS and CDR2 YFSETQ. The CDR3 spells CASSPGRQGMNTEAFF. The CDR3 region has the DNA TGCGCCAGCAGCCCGGGACGACAGGGTATGAACACTGAAGCTTTCTTT.

With regard to this clone: Relative to the germline gene, one junction end is altered; a read error may explain this. This chain connects TRBV9 to TRBJ2-5; maybe TRBD2 (7 bases). The germline V gene has CDR1 SGDLS and CDR2 YYNGEE. CDR3 size: 15 residues. The CDR3 loop reads CASSVGGRAGDSLNF. In DNA, the CDR3 is TGTGCCAGCAGCGTAGGGGGGAGGGCAGGGGACTCCCTGAACTTC.

The chain joins TRBV12-5 to TRBJ2-1; tentatively, D is TRBD2 (6 bases). The CDR3 length is 15 residues. Germline V gene data show CDR1 as LGHNT and CDR2 as FRNRAP. The V end was cut by 6 bases, the J end by 8 bases, with 20 bases between. CDR3 loop: CASGASYGSTDEQFF. As DNA, the CDR3 is TGTGCTAGTGGCGCGTCTTACGGGAGTACGGATGAGCAGTTCTTC.

This chain joins TRBV6-5 and TRBJ2-5; 8 bases line up with TRBD1. Germline CDR1 and CDR2: MNHEY and SVGAGI. Trimming removed 8 bases from V and 3 bases from J; junction bases left unmatched: 5. There are 13 residues in the CDR3. CDR3: CASYRDRKETQYF. The CDR3 DNA is TGTGCCAGCTACCGGGACAGGAAAGAGACCCAGTACTTC.

The chain links TRBV27 to TRBJ2-7; TRBD2 matches 12 bases. Germline CDR1 reads MNHEY; CDR2 reads SMNVEV (reference sequence). The CDR3 loop spans 19 amino acids. V was clipped by 2 bases and J by 3 bases; unmatched bases: 14. CDR3 region: CASSLQASGRAVEFYEQYF. In nucleotides, the CDR3 is TGTGCCAGCAGTTTACAAGCTAGCGGGAGGGCCGTTGAATTCTACGAGCAGTACTTC.

The genes are TRBV9 and TRBJ2-3; no clear D. V shed 4 bases and J shed 2 bases, with 14 bases lying between them. The V gene's germline CDR1 is SGDLS and CDR2 YYNGEE. CDR3 size: 15 residues. In nucleotides, the CDR3 is TGTGCCAGCAGCTTTGAATGGCTTGCCACAGATACGCAGTATTTT. Translated: CASSFEWLATDTQYF. Full variable domain (remainder filled in from reference TRBV9 and TRBJ2-3): DSGVTQTPKHLITATGQRVTLRCSPRSGDLSVYWYQQSLDQGLQFLIQYYNGEERAKGNILERFSAQQFPDLHSELNLSSLELGDSALYFCASSFEWLATDTQYFGPGTRLTVL.

The table lists this clone with a few counts. V is TRBV4-1 and J is TRBJ2-6, with D perhaps matching TRBD1 (5 bases). Germline CDR1 and CDR2: MGHRA and YSYEKL. The ends were cut back, 0 bases at V and 0 bases at J, with 9 bases in the middle. This CDR3 has 17 amino acids. The CDR3: CASSQDRGGSGANVLTF. In DNA form, the CDR3 reads TGCGCCAGCAGCCAAGATAGGGGCGGCTCTGGGGCCAACGTCCTGACTTTC.

The gene calls are TRBV5-1 and TRBJ2-5; TRBD2 might be the D (5 bases). V was trimmed by 6 bases and J by 4 bases, leaving 16 bases between them. The CDR3 spans 14 residues. Per the germline V gene, CDR1 is SGHRS and CDR2 is YFSETQ. In DNA, the CDR3 is TGCGCCAGCACCCCGACTATAGGTGGAGAGACCCAGTACTTC. It codes for CASTPTIGGETQYF.

The chain is built from TRBV9 and TRBJ2-7, with TRBD2 identical over 7 bases. The CDR3 has 14 residues. Per germline, CDR1 SGDLS and CDR2 YYNGEE. V gave up 4 bases and J gave up 2 bases; unmatched junction bases: 6. For the CDR3, the DNA is TGTGCCAGCAGCCCAGCGGGGATTACCTACGAGCAGTACTTC. Protein sequence: CASSPAGITYEQYF. The full variable domain, with the rest looked up from reference TRBV9 and TRBJ2-7, is DSGVTQTPKHLITATGQRVTLRCSPRSGDLSVYWYQQSLDQGLQFLIQYYNGEERAKGNILERFSAQQFPDLHSELNLSSLELGDSALYFCASSPAGITYEQYFGPGTRLTVT.

J is TRBJ2-3 and V is TRBV5-1; 7 nucleotides agree with TRBD2. The CDR3 spans 16 residues. Germline assignment: CDR1 SGHRS and CDR2 YFSETQ. The ends lost 4 bases at V and 0 bases at J; junction bases unmatched: 8. The CDR3 spells CASSPGTITSTDTQYF. CDR3 sequence (DNA): TGCGCCAGCAGCCCGGGGACTATAACTAGCACAGATACGCAGTATTTT.